Presented here are 20 T cell receptor beta chains from one specimen sequenced in a study of CD8+ T cells in alopecia areata. Treatment reported: oral pan-JAK inhibitor, 5-10 mg twice daily. Following RNA extraction, reverse transcription yielded cDNA that acted as the sequencing template. Clones were sequenced by immunoSEQ multiplex PCR, and TCRdb holds only the in-frame ones, with some missing. In the table there are 150,000 to 200,000 clones, around 60% of which are singletons. The source was CD4+ T cells sorted from blood, collected at approximately week 49, from a patient treated with tofacitinib. Receptors were obtained from a human donor with alopecia areata.

The V call is TRBV29-1, the J call TRBJ1-2, with TRBD1 matching over 10 bases. CDR1 and CDR2 (germline): SQVTM, ANQGSEA. V gave up 3 bases and J gave up 8 bases; unmatched junction bases: 6. This CDR3 contains 13 residues. In nucleotides, the CDR3 is TGCAGCGTTGAGAGAGACAGGGGGCTCGGCTACACCTTC. It specifies CSVERDRGLGYTF.

This sequence joins TRBV6-5 and TRBJ1-5; a possible D gene is TRBD1 (6 bases). The CDR3 has 15 residues. The V gene's germline CDR1 is MNHEY and CDR2 SVGAGI. Trimming took off 6 bases at V and 0 bases at J, with 12 bases between the two ends. In nucleotides, the CDR3 is TGTGCCAGCAGGCCGGACAGAAATAGCAATCAGCCCCAGCATTTT. Translation: CASRPDRNSNQPQHF.

The chain has TRBV2 and TRBJ1-4, with 7 bases fitting TRBD1. V shed 6 bases, J shed 11 bases, and the junction held 15 bases outside the gene matches. The CDR3 is 15 residues long. The germline CDR1 and CDR2 sequences are SNHLY and FYNNEI. CDR3 residues: CASSTHRDSVGKLFF. CDR3 nucleotide sequence: TGTGCCAGCAGCACCCACCGGGACAGTGTGGGGAAACTGTTTTTT.

This clone was observed once. This rearrangement joins TRBV9 to TRBJ2-1; tentatively, D is TRBD1 (6 bases). V lost 0 bases and J lost 6, with 19 bases in between. This CDR3 contains 17 residues. Germline CDR1 is SGDLS and CDR2 is YYNGEE. This CDR3 is CASSVDSWTDVLNEQFF. CDR3 DNA: TGTGCCAGCAGCGTAGACTCCTGGACAGACGTTCTCAATGAGCAGTTCTTC.

The V call is TRBV6-6, the J call TRBJ1-5; D remains ambiguous. This CDR3 is 16 amino acids long. The germline gives CDR1 MNHNY, CDR2 SVGAGI (reference sequence). V was trimmed by 5 bases and J by 0 bases, leaving 14 bases between them. The CDR3 loop is CASSLLGLYSNQPQHF. For the CDR3, the DNA is TGTGCCAGCAGTCTCCTAGGACTATATAGCAATCAGCCCCAGCATTTT.

This clone has only a few counts. The V call is TRBV7-8, the J call TRBJ1-5, with D unclear. V was cut by 1 base and J by 0 bases, with 4 bases left in between. Germline CDR1 and CDR2: SGHVS and FQNEAQ. The CDR3 consists of 14 residues. The CDR3 DNA sequence: TGTGCCAGCAGCTTAGTCCGTAGCAATCAGCCCCAGCATTTT. This encodes CASSLVRSNQPQHF.

This clone was found many times. This chain links TRBV4-3 with TRBJ1-6; D not resolved. The germline V gene encodes CDR1 LGHNA and CDR2 YSLEER. With 0 bases removed from V and 9 bases from J, the gap between germline ends came to 9 bases. This CDR3 comprises 14 residues. In DNA, the CDR3 is TGCGCCAGCAGCCAAGATGGGAGAGGTTCACCCCTCCACTTT. It translates to CASSQDGRGSPLHF.

The chain is built from TRBV7-9 and TRBJ2-3, with no clear D. Germline V CDR1 and CDR2: SEHNR, FQNEAQ (reference sequence). CDR3 length: 13 residues. V lost 5 bases and J lost 3, with 9 bases in between. CDR3 bases: TGTGCCAGCAGCCAATCGGCAACAGATACGCAGTATTTT. Translating it yields CASSQSATDTQYF.

The chain couples TRBV9 to TRBJ2-3; weak D call: TRBD2 (5 bases). V was cut by 6 bases and J by 0 bases, with 14 bases left in between. CDR1 is SGDLS, CDR2 YYNGEE, per germline. This CDR3 region has 15 residues. CDR3 region: CASTRAGTSTDTQYF. The CDR3 DNA reads TGTGCCAGCACTAGGGCGGGCACTAGCACAGATACGCAGTATTTT.

This chain links TRBV9 with TRBJ1-1; TRBD1 might be the D (5 bases). From germline, CDR1 is SGDLS and CDR2 YYNGEE. This CDR3 has 17 residues. The V end lost 4 bases, the J end lost 1 base, and 20 bases lay between the germline ends. CDR3 bases: TGTGCCAGCAGCAAATCACCGTCAGGGAGGCGGAACACTGAAGCTTTCTTT. Encoded protein: CASSKSPSGRRNTEAFF. The full variable domain, rest sourced from reference TRBV9 and TRBJ1-1, is DSGVTQTPKHLITATGQRVTLRCSPRSGDLSVYWYQQSLDQGLQFLIQYYNGEERAKGNILERFSAQQFPDLHSELNLSSLELGDSALYFCASSKSPSGRRNTEAFFGQGTRLTVV.

V and J are TRBV29-1 and TRBJ2-3; D might be TRBD1 (5 bases). Germline V gene sequence: CDR1 SQVTM, CDR2 ANQGSEA. This CDR3 comprises 13 residues. Trimming shortened V by 3 bases and J by 5 bases, and 12 bases separated the two germline ends. For the CDR3, the DNA is TGCAGCGTTGATCAGGGCAGTATAGATACGCAGTATTTT. Translated: CSVDQGSIDTQYF.

The chain recombines TRBV10-3 with TRBJ2-5, with D tentatively TRBD2 (5 bases). The CDR3 loop spans 13 amino acids. V was cut by 6 bases and J by 4 bases, with 12 bases left in between. The V gene's germline CDR1 is ENHRY and CDR2 SYGVKD. Written as DNA, the CDR3 is TGTGCCATCAGACGGACCAGCGGAGAGACCCAGTACTTC. Encoded protein: CAIRRTSGETQYF.

V is TRBV25-1 and J is TRBJ1-6; D might be TRBD1 (5 bases). Between the trimmed V and J ends, which lost 3 bases and 9 bases, there was a span of 9 bases. The CDR3 consists of 13 residues. Germline lookup yields CDR1 MGHDK and CDR2 SYGVNS. CDR3 amino acids: CASSDRARSPLHF. Written as DNA, the CDR3 is TGTGCCAGCAGTGACAGGGCTCGTTCACCCCTCCACTTT.

V gene TRBV27 combines with J gene TRBJ2-1; D is possibly TRBD1 (5 bases). V dropped 5 bases and J dropped 8 bases, with 19 bases sitting between them. The CDR3 runs to 15 residues. The germline CDR1 and CDR2 sequences are MNHEY and SMNVEV (reference sequence). CDR3 amino acids: CASSRPDTQRDEQFF. The CDR3 DNA sequence: TGTGCCAGCAGTCGTCCGGACACCCAGCGCGATGAGCAGTTCTTC.

CDR3 region: CASRRLAGYNEQFF. In nucleotides, the CDR3 is TGTGCCAGCAGGAGACTAGCGGGGTACAATGAGCAGTTCTTC. The chain links TRBV11-3 to TRBJ2-1; 11 positions agree with TRBD2. V shed 6 bases and J 4 bases; nucleotides not matched to a gene: 2. This CDR3 spans 14 amino acids. Per germline, CDR1 SGHNT and CDR2 YENEEA.

The chain carries TRBV6-4 and TRBJ2-3; 7 positions agree with TRBD2. The CDR3 has 15 residues. Unmatched junction bases numbered 6, after V lost 3 bases and J lost 3 bases. In germline, CDR1 is MRHNA, CDR2 SNTAGT. CDR3 region: CASSEDGGSTDTQYF. The CDR3 coding sequence is TGTGCCAGCAGTGAGGACGGGGGGAGTACAGATACGCAGTATTTT.

This clone has a single count. The genes are TRBV29-1 and TRBJ2-2; D not certain. Trimming left V 6 bases short and J 3 bases short, with 8 bases between. Germline V gene data show CDR1 as SQVTM and CDR2 as ANQGSEA. This CDR3 comprises 12 residues. This CDR3 is CSVVKDTGELFF. DNA for the CDR3: TGCAGCGTGGTCAAAGACACCGGGGAGCTGTTTTTT.

The V gene is TRBV12-5, the J gene TRBJ1-5, with D hard to call. Germline V gene data show CDR1 as LGHNT and CDR2 as FRNRAP. There are 17 residues in the CDR3. The V end lost 1 base, the J end lost 5 bases, and 18 bases lay between the germline ends. CDR3 coding DNA: TGTGCTAGTGGTTTGGGGCTCCCCGGGCTAATTGATCAGCCCCAGCATTTT. Encoded protein: CASGLGLPGLIDQPQHF.

In this sample, this clone turned up a few times. The chain joins TRBV10-3 to TRBJ1-2; the match to TRBD1 covers 10 bases. There are 15 residues in the CDR3. The V gene end was trimmed by 4 bases and the J gene end by 6 bases; junction bases not matched to a gene: 8. Looked up from germline, CDR1 is ENHRY and CDR2 is SYGVKD. The CDR3 sequence is CAISAPGQGFHGYTF. For the CDR3, the DNA is TGTGCCATCAGTGCCCCGGGACAGGGGTTCCATGGCTACACCTTC.

The chain uses TRBV15 and TRBJ2-7; tentative D call: TRBD1 (6 bases). The ends were cut back, 2 bases at V and 3 bases at J, with 11 bases in the middle. In germline, CDR1 is LNHNV, CDR2 YYDKDF (reference sequence). CDR3 length equals 14 residues. The DNA of the CDR3 is TGTGCCACCAGCAGAAACCGGGACAACTACGAGCAGTACTTC. Protein product: CATSRNRDNYEQYF.